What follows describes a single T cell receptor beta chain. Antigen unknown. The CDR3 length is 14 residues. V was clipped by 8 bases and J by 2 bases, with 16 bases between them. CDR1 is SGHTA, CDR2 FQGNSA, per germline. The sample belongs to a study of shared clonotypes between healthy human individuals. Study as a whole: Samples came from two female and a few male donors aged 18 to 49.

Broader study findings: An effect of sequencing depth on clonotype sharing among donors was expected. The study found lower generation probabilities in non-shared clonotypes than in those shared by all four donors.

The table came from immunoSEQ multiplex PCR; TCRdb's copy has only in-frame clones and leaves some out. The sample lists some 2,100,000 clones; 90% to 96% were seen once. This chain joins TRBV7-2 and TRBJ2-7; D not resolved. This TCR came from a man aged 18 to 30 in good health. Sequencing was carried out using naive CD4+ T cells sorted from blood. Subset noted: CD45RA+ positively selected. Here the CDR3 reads CASGLTGSTYEQYF. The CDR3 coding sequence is TGTGCCAGCGGCCTTACTGGCTCTACCTACGAGCAGTACTTC.